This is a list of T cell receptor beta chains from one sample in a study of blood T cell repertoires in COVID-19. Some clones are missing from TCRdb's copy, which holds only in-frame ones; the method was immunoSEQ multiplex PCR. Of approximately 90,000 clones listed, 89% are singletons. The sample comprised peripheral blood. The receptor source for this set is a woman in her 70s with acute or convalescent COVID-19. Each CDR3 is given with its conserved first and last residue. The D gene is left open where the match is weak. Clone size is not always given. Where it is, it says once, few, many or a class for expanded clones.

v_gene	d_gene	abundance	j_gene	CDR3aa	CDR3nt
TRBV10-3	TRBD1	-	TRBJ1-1	CATQGAGNTEAFF	TGTGCCACCCAGGGGGCGGGGAACACTGAAGCTTTCTTT
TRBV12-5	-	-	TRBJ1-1	CASGLGANTEAFF	TGTGCTAGTGGTTTGGGGGCGAACACTGAAGCTTTCTTT
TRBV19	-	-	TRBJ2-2	CASSTGTATGELFF	TGTGCCAGTTCGACAGGGACTGCCACCGGGGAGCTGTTTTTT
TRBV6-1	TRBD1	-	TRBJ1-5	CASSDRGYSNQPQHF	TGTGCCAGCAGTGACAGGGGGTATAGCAATCAGCCCCAGCATTTT
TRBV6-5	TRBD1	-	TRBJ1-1	CASRRQGVNTEAFF	TGTGCCAGCCGAAGACAGGGAGTGAACACTGAAGCTTTCTTT
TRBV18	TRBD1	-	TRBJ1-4	CASSDNRGPNEKLFF	TGTGCCAGCTCGGACAACAGGGGCCCAAATGAAAAACTGTTTTTT
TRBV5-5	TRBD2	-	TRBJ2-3	CASFKSPSGSITDTQYF	TGTGCCAGCTTTAAATCCCCTAGCGGGAGTATCACAGATACGCAGTATTTT
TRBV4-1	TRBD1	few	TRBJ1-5	CASSQDLTGGGQPQHF	TGCGCCAGCAGCCAAGACCTGACAGGGGGCGGTCAGCCCCAGCATTTT
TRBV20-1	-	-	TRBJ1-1	CSALRPEAFF	TGCAGTGCTTTGAGGCCGGAAGCTTTCTTT
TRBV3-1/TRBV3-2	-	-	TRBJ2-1	CASSQERWVRGYNEQFF	TGTGCCAGCAGCCAAGAAAGGTGGGTCAGGGGTTACAATGAGCAGTTCTTC
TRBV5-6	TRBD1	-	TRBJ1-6	CASSFWDRVNSPLHF	TGTGCCAGCAGCTTTTGGGACAGGGTAAATTCACCCCTCCACTTT
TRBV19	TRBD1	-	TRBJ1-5	CVSSRTGVRQPQHF	TGTGTCAGTAGCAGGACAGGGGTTCGTCAGCCCCAGCATTTT
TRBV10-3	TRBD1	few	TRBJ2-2	CAISGATGGPGELFF	TGTGCCATCAGTGGGGCGACAGGGGGGCCCGGGGAGCTGTTTTTT
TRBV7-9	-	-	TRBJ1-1	CASSRARGTEAFF	TGTGCCAGCAGCAGAGCCCGCGGCACTGAAGCTTTCTTT
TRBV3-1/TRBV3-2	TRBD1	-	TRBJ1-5	CASSQDLPGGGLNQPQHF	TGTGCCAGCAGCCAAGATCTCCCGGGAGGGGGCCTCAATCAGCCCCAGCATTTT
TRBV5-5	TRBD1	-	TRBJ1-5	CASRLGQGAGVNNQPQHF	TGTGCCAGCAGGCTAGGACAGGGGGCTGGCGTAAACAATCAGCCCCAGCATTTT
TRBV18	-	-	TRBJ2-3	CASSPLAGRSPDTQYF	TGTGCCAGCTCACCACTGGCGGGGCGTTCCCCAGATACGCAGTATTTT
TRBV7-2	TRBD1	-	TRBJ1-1	CASSPDRGIGAEAFF	TGTGCCAGCAGCCCTGACAGGGGGATAGGCGCTGAAGCTTTCTTT
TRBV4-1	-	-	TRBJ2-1	CASSQDPGGLYNEQFF	TGCGCCAGCAGCCAAGATCCAGGGGGGCTCTACAATGAGCAGTTCTTC
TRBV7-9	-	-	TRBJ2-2	CASSLNIRTGELFF	TGTGCCAGCAGCTTGAATATACGGACCGGGGAGCTGTTTTTT
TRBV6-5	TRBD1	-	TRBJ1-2	CASGHRGNYGYTF	TGTGCCAGCGGACACAGGGGAAACTATGGCTACACCTTC
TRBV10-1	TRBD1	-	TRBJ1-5	CASSEAGGSQPQHF	TGCGCCAGCAGTGAAGCAGGGGGATCTCAGCCCCAGCATTTT
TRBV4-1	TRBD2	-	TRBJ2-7	CASSQTSGPYEQYF	TGCGCCAGCAGCCAAACTAGCGGGCCCTACGAGCAGTACTTC
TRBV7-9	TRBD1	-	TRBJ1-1	CASSLAMTGTEAFF	TGTGCCAGCAGCTTAGCCATGACAGGGACTGAAGCTTTCTTT
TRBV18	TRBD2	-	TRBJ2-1	CASSPSAGSVNEQFF	TGTGCCAGCTCACCCTCAGCGGGATCAGTGAATGAGCAGTTCTTC
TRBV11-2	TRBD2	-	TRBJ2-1	CASSSLAGPYNEQFF	TGTGCCAGCAGCTCCTTAGCGGGCCCCTACAATGAGCAGTTCTTC
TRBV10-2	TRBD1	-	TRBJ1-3	CASRQGSGNTIYF	TGCGCCAGTAGACAGGGATCTGGAAACACCATATATTTT
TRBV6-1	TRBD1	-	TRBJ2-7	CASSDRDRAHRLEQYF	TGTGCCAGCAGTGACCGGGACAGGGCCCATAGATTGGAGCAGTACTTC
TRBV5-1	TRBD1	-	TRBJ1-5	CASSAGTGVNQPQHF	TGCGCCAGCAGCGCCGGGACAGGGGTCAATCAGCCCCAGCATTTT
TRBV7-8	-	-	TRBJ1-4	CASSSQNNEKLFF	TGTGCCAGCAGCTCCCAAAATAATGAAAAACTGTTTTTT
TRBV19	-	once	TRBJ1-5	CASSIGQTNSNQPQHF	TGTGCCAGTAGTATCGGACAGACGAATAGCAATCAGCCCCAGCATTTT
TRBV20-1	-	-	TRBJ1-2	CSASVSPNYGYTF	TGCAGTGCTAGTGTCTCTCCTAACTATGGCTACACCTTC
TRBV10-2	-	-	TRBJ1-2	CASSTGPYGYTF	TGCGCCAGCAGTACAGGGCCCTATGGCTACACCTTC
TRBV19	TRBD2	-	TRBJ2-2	CASSIAGGLNTGELFF	TGTGCCAGTAGTATAGCGGGAGGGCTGAACACCGGGGAGCTGTTTTTT
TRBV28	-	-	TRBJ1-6	CASSLLSSPLHF	TGTGCCAGCAGCCTTCTAAGTTCACCCCTCCACTTT
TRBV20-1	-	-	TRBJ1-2	CSVPANYGYTF	TGCAGTGTTCCGGCTAACTATGGCTACACCTTC
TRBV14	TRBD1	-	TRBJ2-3	CASSHGTGLNTQYF	TGTGCCAGCAGCCACGGGACAGGATTAAATACGCAGTATTTT
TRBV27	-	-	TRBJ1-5	CASPNQPQHF	TGTGCCAGCCCGAATCAGCCCCAGCATTTT
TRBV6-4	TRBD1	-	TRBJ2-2	CASSPHRDRGNTGELFF	TGTGCCAGCAGTCCCCATCGGGACAGAGGAAACACCGGGGAGCTGTTTTTT
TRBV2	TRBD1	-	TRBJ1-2	CASSEALRDRDGYTF	TGTGCCAGCAGTGAAGCGCTTAGGGACAGGGATGGCTACACCTTC
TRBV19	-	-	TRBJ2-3	CASSIRYIRERTDTQYF	TGTGCCAGTAGTATTCGGTATATTCGGGAACGCACAGATACGCAGTATTTT
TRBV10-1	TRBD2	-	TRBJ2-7	CAAWRGCRIEQYF	TGCGCCGCTTGGCGGGGGTGCCGGATCGAGCAGTACTTC
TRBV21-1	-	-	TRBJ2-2	CASSKQGIAVTGELFF	TGTGCCAGCAGCAAACAAGGTATAGCGGTCACCGGGGAGCTGTTTTTT
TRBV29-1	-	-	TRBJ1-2	CSVADTVYGYTF	TGCAGCGTTGCGGACACGGTCTATGGCTACACCTTC
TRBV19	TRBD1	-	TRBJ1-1	CASSPPGQGGAEAFF	TGTGCCAGTAGTCCTCCGGGGCAGGGGGGCGCTGAAGCTTTCTTT
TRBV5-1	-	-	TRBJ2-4	CASSFRPGDIQYF	TGCGCCAGCAGCTTCCGGCCCGGGGACATTCAGTACTTC
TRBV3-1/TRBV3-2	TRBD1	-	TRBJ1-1	CASSPRDRVGTEAFF	TGTGCCAGCAGCCCCAGGGACAGGGTTGGAACTGAAGCTTTCTTT
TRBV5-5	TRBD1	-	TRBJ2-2	CASSPRGDRANTGELFF	TGTGCCAGCAGCCCAAGGGGGGACAGGGCGAACACCGGGGAGCTGTTTTTT